This T cell receptor beta chain came from a study of blood T cell repertoires in COVID-19. TCRdb's copy holds only in-frame clones and misses some; the assay was immunoSEQ multiplex PCR. The repertoire includes about 440,000 clones, about 90% of them detected once, and approximately 0.55% sits in the top ten. In germline, CDR1 is LGHDT, CDR2 YNNKEL (reference sequence). The CDR3 is made up of 14 amino acids. V was clipped by 5 bases and J by 3 bases; unmatched bases: 2. This clone was seen only a few times. The clonotype was recovered from a man between 18 and 29 years old who had recovered from COVID-19. The genes are TRBV3-1 (or the pseudogene TRBV3-2) and TRBJ1-2; 11 bases line up with TRBD1. The sequenced sample was PBMCs or T cells enriched from blood (not recorded which). CDR3 sequence reads: CASSGTGGYYGYTF. Written as DNA, the CDR3 is TGTGCCAGCAGCGGGACAGGGGGGTACTATGGCTACACCTTC.